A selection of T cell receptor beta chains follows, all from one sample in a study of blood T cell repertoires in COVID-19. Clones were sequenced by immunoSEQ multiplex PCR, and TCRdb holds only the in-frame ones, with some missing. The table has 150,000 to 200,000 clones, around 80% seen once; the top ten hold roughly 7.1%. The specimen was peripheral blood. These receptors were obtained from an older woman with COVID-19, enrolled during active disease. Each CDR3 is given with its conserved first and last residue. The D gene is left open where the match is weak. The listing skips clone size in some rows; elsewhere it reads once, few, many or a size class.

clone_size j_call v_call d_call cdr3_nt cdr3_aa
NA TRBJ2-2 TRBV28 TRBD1 TGTGCCAGCAGTTGGGACAGGGGTCCCCTCTCGACGGACACCGGGGAGCTGTTTTTT CASSWDRGPLSTDTGELFF
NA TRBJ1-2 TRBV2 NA TGTGCCAGCAGTGTTCGAACCCGAGACTATGGCTACACCTTC CASSVRTRDYGYTF
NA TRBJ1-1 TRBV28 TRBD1 TGTGCCAGCAGTCCATACCGACAGGGCGGCGCGGCTGAAGCTTTCTTT CASSPYRQGGAAEAFF
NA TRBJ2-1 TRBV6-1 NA TGTGCCAGCAGTGAAGCCCCTCTCGTTTTTTTCTTC CASSEAPLVFFF
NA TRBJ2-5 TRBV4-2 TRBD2 TGTGCCAGCAGCCACGGGCGGGAGTGGGAAGAGACCCAGTACTTC CASSHGREWEETQYF
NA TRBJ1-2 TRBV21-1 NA TGTGCCAGCAGCAAAGCTGGGGAGGCCCGGTTCTATGGCTACACCTTC CASSKAGEARFYGYTF
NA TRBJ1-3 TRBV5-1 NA TGCGCCAGTAGGACAGAAACGGGAAACACCATATATTTT CASRTETGNTIYF
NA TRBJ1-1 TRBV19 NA TGTGCCAGTAGTAAGCTGGGGAGGATCATGAACACTGAAGCTTTCTTT CASSKLGRIMNTEAFF
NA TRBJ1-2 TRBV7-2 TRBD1 TGTGCCAGCAAACACCGGGACAGGGACTATGGCTACACCTTC CASKHRDRDYGYTF
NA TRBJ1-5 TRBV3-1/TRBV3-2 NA TGTGCCAGCAGCCAAGGTTCCAAACAGCCCCAGCATTTT CASSQGSKQPQHF
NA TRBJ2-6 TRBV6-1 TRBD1 TGTGCCAGCAGTGCAGAACCGGGACAGGGGGCCAACGTCCTGACTTTC CASSAEPGQGANVLTF
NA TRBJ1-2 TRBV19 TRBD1 TGTGCCAGTAGTACCCACCCGGGACAGGGGGGCAAAGAGTCCCATGGCTACACCTTC CASSTHPGQGGKESHGYTF
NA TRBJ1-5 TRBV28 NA TGTGCCAGCAAGAGCGGGAATAGCAATCAGCCCCAGCATTTT CASKSGNSNQPQHF
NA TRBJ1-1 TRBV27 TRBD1 TGTGCCAGCAGACCCCGAGGGGGCGGCGGCACTGAAGCTTTCTTT CASRPRGGGGTEAFF
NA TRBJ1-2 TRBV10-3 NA TGTGCCATCAGTGAGCCGGGTAGAGGGGAGAGGGGGTATGGCTACACCTTC CAISEPGRGERGYGYTF
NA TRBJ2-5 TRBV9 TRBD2 TGTGCCAGCAGCGGGCCCCCCAGCGGGAGGGCCTGGGAGACCCAGTACTTC CASSGPPSGRAWETQYF
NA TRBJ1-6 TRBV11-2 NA TGTGCCAGCAGCCCCTCTGGTGGAGGTTCACCCCTCCACTTT CASSPSGGGSPLHF
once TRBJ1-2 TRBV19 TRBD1 TGTGCCAGTGGACAGGGGAGAGGCTACACCTTC CASGQGRGYTF
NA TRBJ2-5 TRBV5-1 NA TGCGCCAGCAGCTTGGATTTGCGGGGAAGGATAAAGACCCAGTACTTC CASSLDLRGRIKTQYF